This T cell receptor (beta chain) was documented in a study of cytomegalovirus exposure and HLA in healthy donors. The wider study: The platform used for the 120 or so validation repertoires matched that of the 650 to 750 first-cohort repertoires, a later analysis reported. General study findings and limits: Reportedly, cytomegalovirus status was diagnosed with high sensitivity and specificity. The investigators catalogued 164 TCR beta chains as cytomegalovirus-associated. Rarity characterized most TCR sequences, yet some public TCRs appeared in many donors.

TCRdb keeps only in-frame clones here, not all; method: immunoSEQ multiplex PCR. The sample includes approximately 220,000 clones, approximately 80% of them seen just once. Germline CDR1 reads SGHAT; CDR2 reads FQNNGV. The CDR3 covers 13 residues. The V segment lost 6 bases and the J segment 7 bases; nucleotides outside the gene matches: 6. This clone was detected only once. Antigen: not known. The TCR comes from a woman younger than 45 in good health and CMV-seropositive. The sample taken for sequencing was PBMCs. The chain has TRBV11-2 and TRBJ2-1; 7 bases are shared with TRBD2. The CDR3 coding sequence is TGTGCCAGCAGGAGACTAGCAATGAATGAGCAGTTCTTC. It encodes CASRRLAMNEQFF.